This record looks at one TCR beta chain sequence and its context. The antigen remains unidentified. After removal of 8 bases from V and 2 bases from J, the junction contained 6 bases not matched to a gene. The CDR3 contains 14 residues. Germline CDR1 MNHEY, CDR2 SMNVEV (reference sequence). The data derive from a study of graft-versus-host responses after intestinal transplantation. Study overall: Transplants given to recipients were multivisceral, liver-intestinal, or isolated intestinal. Each recipient received anti-thymocyte globulin induction, then tacrolimus and steroids for three to four years.

Study conclusions and caveats: Those patients showing graft-donor T cell macrochimerism displayed high graft-versus-host to host-versus-graft clonal ratios in allografts. There was an association between peak levels of circulating GvH clones and early post-transplant HvG declines.

Sequenced by immunoSEQ multiplex PCR; TCRdb stores in-frame clones only, minus some. Of about 70,000 clones detected, 94% appear once; the ten largest clones hold around 0.54%. This sample comprised unstimulated CD8+ T cells sorted from spleen or lymph node cells, obtained before intestinal transplant. The genes are TRBV27 and TRBJ2-7; 10 bases align to TRBD2. This clonotype was sampled from a human donor who received an intestinal transplant. This CDR3 is CASHATSGAYEQYF. In DNA form, the CDR3 reads TGTGCCAGCCACGCCACTAGCGGGGCCTACGAGCAGTACTTC.